This T cell receptor (beta chain) was recorded in a study of CD8+ T cells in alopecia areata. Turning to the study itself: Affected scalp percentage gauged treated patients' severity.

The treatment is: oral pan-JAK inhibitor, 5-10 mg twice daily. The researchers isolated CD4+ and CD8+ T cells from PBMCs by sorting. Once RNA had been extracted, it was reverse transcribed into cDNA to act as the sequencing template. Clones were read by immunoSEQ multiplex PCR, and TCRdb kept only the in-frame ones, dropping some. The top ten clones hold around 9.1% of a sample with some 190,000 clones, roughly half of them seen once. The TCR comes from a human donor with alopecia areata. Sequences were derived from CD8+ T cells sorted from blood, sampled around week 52, from a patient treated with tofacitinib.

The CDR3 is CSVAGTGSSYTF. CDR3 in DNA: TGCAGCGTTGCGGGTACAGGGAGTAGCTACACCTTC. V and J are TRBV29-1 and TRBJ1-2, with D perhaps TRBD1 (6 bases). The CDR3 is made up of 12 amino acids. V dropped 4 bases and J dropped 9 bases, with 15 bases sitting between them. Germline CDR1 reads SQVTM; CDR2 reads ANQGSEA.